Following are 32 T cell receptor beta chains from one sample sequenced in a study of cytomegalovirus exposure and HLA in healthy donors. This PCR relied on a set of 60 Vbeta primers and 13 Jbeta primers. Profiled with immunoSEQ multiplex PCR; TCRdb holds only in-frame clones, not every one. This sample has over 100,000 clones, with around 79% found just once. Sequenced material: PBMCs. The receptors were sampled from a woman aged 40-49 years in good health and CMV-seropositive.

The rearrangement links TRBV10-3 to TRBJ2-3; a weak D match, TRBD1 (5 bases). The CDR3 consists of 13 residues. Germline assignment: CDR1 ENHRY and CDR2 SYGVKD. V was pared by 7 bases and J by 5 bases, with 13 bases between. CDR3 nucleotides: TGTGCCATCACCAGGGATTTTGGAGATACGCAGTATTTT. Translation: CAITRDFGDTQYF.

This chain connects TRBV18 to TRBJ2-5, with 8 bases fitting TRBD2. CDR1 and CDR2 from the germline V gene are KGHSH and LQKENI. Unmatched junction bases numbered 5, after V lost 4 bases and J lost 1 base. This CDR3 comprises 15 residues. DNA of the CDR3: TGTGCCAGCTCACAGGTAGCGGGACCCCAAGAGACCCAGTACTTC. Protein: CASSQVAGPQETQYF. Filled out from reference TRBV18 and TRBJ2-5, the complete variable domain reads NAGVMQNPRHLVRRRGQEARLRCSPMKGHSHVYWYRQLPEEGLKFMVYLQKENIIDESGMPKERFSAEFPKEGPSILRIQQVVRGDSAAYFCASSQVAGPQETQYFGPGTRLLVL.

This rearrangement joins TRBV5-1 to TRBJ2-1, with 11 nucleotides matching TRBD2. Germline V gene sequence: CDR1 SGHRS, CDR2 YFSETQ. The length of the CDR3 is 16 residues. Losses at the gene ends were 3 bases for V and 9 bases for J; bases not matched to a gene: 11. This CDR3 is CASSSLPTSGAGEQFF. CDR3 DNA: TGCGCCAGCAGCTCGTTACCGACTAGCGGGGCGGGTGAGCAGTTCTTC.

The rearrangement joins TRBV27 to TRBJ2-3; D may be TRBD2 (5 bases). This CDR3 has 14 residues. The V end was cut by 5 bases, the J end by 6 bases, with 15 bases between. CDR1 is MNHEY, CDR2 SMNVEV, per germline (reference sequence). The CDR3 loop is CASSRADSVDTQYF. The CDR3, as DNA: TGTGCCAGCAGTCGAGCGGATTCTGTGGATACGCAGTATTTT.

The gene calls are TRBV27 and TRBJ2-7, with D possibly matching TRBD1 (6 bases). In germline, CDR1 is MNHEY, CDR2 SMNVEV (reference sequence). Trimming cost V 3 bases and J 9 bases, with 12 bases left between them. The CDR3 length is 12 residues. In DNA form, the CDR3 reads TGTGCCAGCAGTTTCCCCACAGGGCGGCAGTACTTC. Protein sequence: CASSFPTGRQYF.

The CDR3 loop reads CASSLERFAVNNEQFF. The CDR3 DNA follows: TGTGCCAGCAGCTTGGAACGGTTCGCGGTGAACAATGAGCAGTTCTTC. The chain carries TRBV5-6 and TRBJ2-1, with D unclear. Trimming took 0 bases from V and 5 from J, leaving 15 bases between them. The germline gives CDR1 SGHDT, CDR2 YYEEEE. This CDR3 region has 16 residues. Using reference TRBV5-6 and TRBJ2-1 for the parts outside the CDR3, the full variable domain is DAGVTQSPTHLIKTRGQQVTLRCSPKSGHDTVSWYQQALGQGPQFIFQYYEEEERQRGNFPDRFSGHQFPNYSSELNVNALLLGDSALYLCASSLERFAVNNEQFFGPGTRLTVL.

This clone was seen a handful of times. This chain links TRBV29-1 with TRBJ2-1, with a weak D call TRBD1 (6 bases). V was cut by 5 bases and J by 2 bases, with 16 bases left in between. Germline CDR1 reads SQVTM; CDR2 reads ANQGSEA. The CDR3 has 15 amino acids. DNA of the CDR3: TGCAGCGTTAAGATGGACAGCTCAACCTACAATGAGCAGTTCTTC. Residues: CSVKMDSSTYNEQFF.

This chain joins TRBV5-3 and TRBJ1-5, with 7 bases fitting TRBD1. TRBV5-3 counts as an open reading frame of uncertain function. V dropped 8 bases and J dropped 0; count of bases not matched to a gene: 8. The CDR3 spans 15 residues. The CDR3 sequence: CASSRDSHSNQPQHF. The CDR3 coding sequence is TGTGCCAGCAGTCGGGACAGTCATAGCAATCAGCCCCAGCATTTT.

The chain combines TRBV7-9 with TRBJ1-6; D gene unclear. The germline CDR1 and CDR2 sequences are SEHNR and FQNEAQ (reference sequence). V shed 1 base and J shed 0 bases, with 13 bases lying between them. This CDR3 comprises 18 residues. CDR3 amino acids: CASSLGPGASSYNSPLHF. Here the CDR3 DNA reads TGTGCCAGCAGCTTAGGTCCAGGTGCGAGCTCCTATAATTCACCCCTCCACTTT.

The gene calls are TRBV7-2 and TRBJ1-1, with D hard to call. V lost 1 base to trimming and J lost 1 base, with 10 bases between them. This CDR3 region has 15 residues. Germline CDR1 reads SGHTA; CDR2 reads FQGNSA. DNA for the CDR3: TGTGCCAGCAGCTTAGGATCGACGGGGAACACTGAAGCTTTCTTT. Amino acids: CASSLGSTGNTEAFF.

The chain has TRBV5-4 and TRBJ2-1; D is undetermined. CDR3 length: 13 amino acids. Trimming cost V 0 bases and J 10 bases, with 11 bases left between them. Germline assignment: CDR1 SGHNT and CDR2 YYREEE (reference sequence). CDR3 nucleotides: TGTGCCAGCAGCTTGGCAGGAATCAACGAGCAGTTCTTC. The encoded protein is CASSLAGINEQFF.

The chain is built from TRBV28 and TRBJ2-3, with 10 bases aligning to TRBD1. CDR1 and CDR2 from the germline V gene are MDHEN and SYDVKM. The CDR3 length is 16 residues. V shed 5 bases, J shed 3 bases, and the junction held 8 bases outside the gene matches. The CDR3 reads CASSPSGTGATDTQYF. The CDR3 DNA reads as TGTGCCAGCAGTCCATCCGGGACAGGGGCTACAGATACGCAGTATTTT.

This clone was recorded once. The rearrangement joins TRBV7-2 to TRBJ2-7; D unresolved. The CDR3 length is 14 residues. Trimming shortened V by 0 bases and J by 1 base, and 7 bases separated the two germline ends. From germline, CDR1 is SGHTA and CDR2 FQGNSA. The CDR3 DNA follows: TGTGCCAGCAGCTTAGCGGTAGATTCCTACGAGCAGTACTTC. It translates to CASSLAVDSYEQYF.

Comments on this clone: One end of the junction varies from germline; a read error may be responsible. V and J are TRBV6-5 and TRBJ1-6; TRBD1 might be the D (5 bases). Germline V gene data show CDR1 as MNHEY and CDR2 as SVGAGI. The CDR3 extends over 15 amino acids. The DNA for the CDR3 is TGTGCCAGCACCGAAATTCAGGGTAATAATTTACCCCTCCACTTT. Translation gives CASTEIQGNNLPLHF.

Here the CDR3 reads CASSNLRGGYTF. CDR3 nucleotide sequence: TGTGCCAGCAGCAATCTACGAGGAGGCTACACCTTC. V and J are TRBV7-2 and TRBJ1-2; D not certain. This CDR3 is 12 amino acids long. From germline, CDR1 is SGHTA and CDR2 FQGNSA. V was cut by 5 bases and J by 8 bases, with 12 bases left in between.

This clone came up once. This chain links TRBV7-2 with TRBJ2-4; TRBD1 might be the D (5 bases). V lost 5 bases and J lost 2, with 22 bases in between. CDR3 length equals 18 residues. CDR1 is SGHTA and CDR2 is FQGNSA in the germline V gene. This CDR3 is CASSPRTVAGLSKNIQYF. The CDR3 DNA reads TGTGCCAGCAGCCCGCGGACCGTTGCAGGGTTGTCCAAAAACATTCAGTACTTC. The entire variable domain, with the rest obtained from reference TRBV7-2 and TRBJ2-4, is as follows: GAGVSQSPSNKVTEKGKDVELRCDPISGHTALYWYRQSLGQGLEFLIYFQGNSAPDKSGLPSDRFSAERTGGSVSTLTIQRTQQEDSAVYLCASSPRTVAGLSKNIQYFGAGTRLSVL.

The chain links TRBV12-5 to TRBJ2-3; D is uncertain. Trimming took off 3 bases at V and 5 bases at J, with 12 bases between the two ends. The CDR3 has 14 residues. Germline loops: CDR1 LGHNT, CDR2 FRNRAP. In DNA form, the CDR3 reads TGTGCTAGTGGTTTTGGAAGACTCATAGATACGCAGTATTTT. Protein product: CASGFGRLIDTQYF.

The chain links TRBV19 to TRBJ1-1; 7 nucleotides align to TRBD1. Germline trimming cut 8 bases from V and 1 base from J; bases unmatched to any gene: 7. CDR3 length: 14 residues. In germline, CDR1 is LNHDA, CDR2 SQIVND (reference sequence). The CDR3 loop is CASRQGRTNTEAFF. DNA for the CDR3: TGTGCCAGTCGACAGGGACGGACGAACACTGAAGCTTTCTTT.

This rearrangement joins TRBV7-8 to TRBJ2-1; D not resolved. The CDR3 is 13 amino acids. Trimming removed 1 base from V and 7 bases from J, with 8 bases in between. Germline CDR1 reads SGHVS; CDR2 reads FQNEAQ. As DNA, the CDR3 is TGTGCCAGCAGCTTAGGTCATCGGAATGAGCAGTTCTTC. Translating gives CASSLGHRNEQFF.

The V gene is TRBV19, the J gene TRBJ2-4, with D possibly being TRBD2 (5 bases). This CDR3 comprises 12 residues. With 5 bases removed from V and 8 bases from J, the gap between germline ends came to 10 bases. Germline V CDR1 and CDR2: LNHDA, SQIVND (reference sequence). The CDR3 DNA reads TGTGCCAGTAGTTCCGCCGGGGACATTCAGTACTTC. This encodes CASSSAGDIQYF.

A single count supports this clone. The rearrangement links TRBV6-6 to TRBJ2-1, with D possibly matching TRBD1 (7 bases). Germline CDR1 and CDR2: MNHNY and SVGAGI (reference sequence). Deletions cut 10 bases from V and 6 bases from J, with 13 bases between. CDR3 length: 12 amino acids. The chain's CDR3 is CATRQGGNEQFF. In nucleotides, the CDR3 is TGTGCCACGCGACAGGGAGGCAATGAGCAGTTCTTC.

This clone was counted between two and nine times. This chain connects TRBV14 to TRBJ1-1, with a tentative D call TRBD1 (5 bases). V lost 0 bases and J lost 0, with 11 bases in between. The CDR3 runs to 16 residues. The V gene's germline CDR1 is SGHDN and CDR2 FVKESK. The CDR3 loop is CASSQDLGRVNTEAFF. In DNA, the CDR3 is TGTGCCAGCAGCCAAGATTTGGGCAGGGTGAACACTGAAGCTTTCTTT.

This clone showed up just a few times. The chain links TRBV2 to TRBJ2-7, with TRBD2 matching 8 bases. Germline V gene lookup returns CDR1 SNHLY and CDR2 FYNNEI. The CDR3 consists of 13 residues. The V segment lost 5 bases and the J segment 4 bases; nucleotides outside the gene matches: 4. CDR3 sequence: CASSLTGGYEQYF. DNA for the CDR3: TGTGCCAGCAGTCTCACGGGGGGGTACGAGCAGTACTTC.

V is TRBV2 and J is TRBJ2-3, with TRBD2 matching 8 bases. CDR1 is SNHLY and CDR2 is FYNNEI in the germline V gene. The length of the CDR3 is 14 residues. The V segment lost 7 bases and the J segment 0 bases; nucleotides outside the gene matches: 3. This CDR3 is CASTREGSTDTQYF. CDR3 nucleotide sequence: TGTGCCAGCACCCGGGAGGGCAGCACAGATACGCAGTATTTT.

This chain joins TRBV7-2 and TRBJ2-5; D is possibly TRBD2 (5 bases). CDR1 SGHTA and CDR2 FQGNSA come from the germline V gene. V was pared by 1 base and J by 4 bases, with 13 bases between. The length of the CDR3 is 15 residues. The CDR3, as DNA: TGTGCCAGCAGCTTAGTACGGCGGGTAGCAGAGACCCAGTACTTC. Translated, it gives CASSLVRRVAETQYF.

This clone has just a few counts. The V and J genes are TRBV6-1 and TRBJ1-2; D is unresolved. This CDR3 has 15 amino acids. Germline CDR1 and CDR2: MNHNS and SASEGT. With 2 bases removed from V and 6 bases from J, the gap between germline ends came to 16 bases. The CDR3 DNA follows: TGTGCCAGCAGTGAAATCGAGATCCGGGGAAATGGCTACACCTTC. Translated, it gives CASSEIEIRGNGYTF.

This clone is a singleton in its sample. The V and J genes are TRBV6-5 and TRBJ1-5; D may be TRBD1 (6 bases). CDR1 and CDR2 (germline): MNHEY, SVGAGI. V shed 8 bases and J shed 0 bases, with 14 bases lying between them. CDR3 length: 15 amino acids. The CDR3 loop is CASAPGHDSNQPQHF. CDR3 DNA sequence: TGTGCCAGCGCACCGGGACACGATAGCAATCAGCCCCAGCATTTT.

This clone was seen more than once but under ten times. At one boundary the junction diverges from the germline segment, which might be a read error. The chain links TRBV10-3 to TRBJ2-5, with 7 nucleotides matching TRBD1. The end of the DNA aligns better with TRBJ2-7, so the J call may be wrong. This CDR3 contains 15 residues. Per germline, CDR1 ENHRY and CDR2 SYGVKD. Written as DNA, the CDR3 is TGTGCCAGCAGTGAATCGGCAGGGGGAAACTACGAGCAGTACTTC. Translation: CASSESAGGNYEQYF.

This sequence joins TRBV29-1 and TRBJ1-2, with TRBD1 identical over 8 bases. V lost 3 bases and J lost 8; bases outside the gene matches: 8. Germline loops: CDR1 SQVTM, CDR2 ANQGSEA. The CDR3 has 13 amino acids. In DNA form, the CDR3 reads TGCAGCGTTGATGCCCAGGGGGCTGGAGGCTACACCTTC. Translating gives CSVDAQGAGGYTF.

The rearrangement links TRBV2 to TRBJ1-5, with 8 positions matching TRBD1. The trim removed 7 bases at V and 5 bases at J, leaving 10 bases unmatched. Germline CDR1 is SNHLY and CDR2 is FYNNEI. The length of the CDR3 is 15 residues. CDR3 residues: CASNKQGEHDQPQHF. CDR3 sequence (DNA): TGTGCCAGCAATAAACAGGGGGAGCATGATCAGCCCCAGCATTTT.

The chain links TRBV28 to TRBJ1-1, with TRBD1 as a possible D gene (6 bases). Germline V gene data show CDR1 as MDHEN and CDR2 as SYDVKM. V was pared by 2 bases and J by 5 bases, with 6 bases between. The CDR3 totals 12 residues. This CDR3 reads CASSLQGTEAFF. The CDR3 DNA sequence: TGTGCCAGCAGTTTACAGGGGACTGAAGCTTTCTTT. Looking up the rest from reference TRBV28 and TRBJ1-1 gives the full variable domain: DVKVTQSSRYLVKRTGEKVFLECVQDMDHENMFWYRQDPGLGLRLIYFSYDVKMKEKGDIPEGYSVSREKKERFSLILESASTNQTSMYLCASSLQGTEAFFGQGTRLTVV.

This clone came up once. CDR3: CASSPGGESDEQFF. The DNA for the CDR3 is TGTGCCAGCAGTCCCGGGGGAGAGTCCGATGAGCAGTTCTTC. V gene TRBV6-5 combines with J gene TRBJ2-1, with D possibly being TRBD2 (6 bases). This CDR3 has 14 amino acids. The V gene lost 5 bases and the J gene lost 8 bases, with 16 bases spanning the gap. Germline V gene data show CDR1 as MNHEY and CDR2 as SVGAGI.